Presented here are 2 T cell receptor beta chains from one specimen sequenced in a study of shared clonotypes between healthy human individuals. CD45RO-negative cells were positively selected for CCR7, leaving out terminally differentiated effector memory CD45RA+ cells. Assay: immunoSEQ multiplex PCR; the TCRdb copy retains only in-frame clones and omits some. The profile covers millions of clones, with just under 95% appearing a single time and roughly 1% taken by the ten largest. Sequences were obtained from naive CD8+ T cells sorted from blood. These receptors all stem from a man aged 18 to 29 in good health.

The count of this clone is one. The rearrangement links TRBV9 to TRBJ1-2; D is unclear. This CDR3 spans 15 amino acids. Trimming pared 3 bases from V and 0 bases from J, leaving 12 bases between. From germline, CDR1 is SGDLS and CDR2 YYNGEE. The CDR3 sequence is CASSEEEGSNYGYTF. CDR3 bases: TGTGCCAGCAGCGAGGAAGAGGGTTCTAACTATGGCTACACCTTC.

CDR3 nucleotides: TGTGCCAGCAGCTTAGCGGGGTTTATTGATGAAAAACTGTTTTTT. Amino acids: CASSLAGFIDEKLFF. V gene TRBV7-9 combines with J gene TRBJ1-4; no clear D. Germline V gene sequence: CDR1 SEHNR, CDR2 FQNEAQ (reference sequence). Trimming removed 0 bases at V and 6 bases at J, with 11 bases between. The CDR3 is 15 amino acids.